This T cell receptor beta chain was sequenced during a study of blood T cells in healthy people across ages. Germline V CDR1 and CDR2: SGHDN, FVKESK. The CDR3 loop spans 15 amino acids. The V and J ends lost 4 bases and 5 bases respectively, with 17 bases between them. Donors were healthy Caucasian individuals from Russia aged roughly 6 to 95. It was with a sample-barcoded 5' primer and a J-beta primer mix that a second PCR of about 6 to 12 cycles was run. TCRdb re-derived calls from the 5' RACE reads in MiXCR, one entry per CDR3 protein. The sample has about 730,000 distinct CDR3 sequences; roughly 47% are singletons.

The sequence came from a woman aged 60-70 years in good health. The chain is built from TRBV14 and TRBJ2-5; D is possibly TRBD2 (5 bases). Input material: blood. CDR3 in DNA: TGTGCCAGCAGCCCACCCGCTAGCCGGCGGGAGACCCAGTACTTC. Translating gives CASSPPASRRETQYF.